This T cell receptor (beta chain) is from a study of cytomegalovirus exposure and HLA in healthy donors. Study results and caveats: Earlier results showed most TCR beta V segments being productive about 87% or about 30% of the time. Three CMV-associated chains proved CMV antigen-specific in vitro. Rarity characterized most TCR sequences, yet some public TCRs appeared in many donors.

With regard to this clone: Its antigen is unidentified.

When sampled, the donors appeared nominally healthy, though they likely had unrecorded immune exposures. 13 Jbeta primers and 60 Vbeta primers were used for the PCR. Data came from immunoSEQ multiplex PCR; TCRdb stores just in-frame clones and leaves some out. The table lists about 240,000 clones, roughly 84% of them singletons. Sequences were obtained from PBMCs. The receptor's source is a girl aged 2 to 9 in good health and CMV-seronegative.

The CDR3 protein is CASLPRGGLAGYNEQFF. Here the CDR3 DNA reads TGTGCCAGCCTGCCACGGGGAGGACTAGCGGGTTACAATGAGCAGTTCTTC. V and J are TRBV11-2 and TRBJ2-1; 11 bases are a match to TRBD2. This CDR3 spans 17 amino acids. Trimming took 8 bases from V and 4 from J; bases not matched to a gene: 13. Germline lookup yields CDR1 SGHAT and CDR2 FQNNGV.